What follows describes a single T cell receptor beta chain. Possible read error: a much larger clone is one base away. TCRdb reprocessed the RACE reads via MiXCR and lists one record per CDR3 protein. Among approximately 110,000 distinct CDR3 sequences listed, 9.5% to 11% were seen once. Regarding time point: patch test 1, 2 weeks after DPC sensitization. Treatment reported: therapeutic diphenylcyclopropenone sensitization with weekly scalp DPC. This specimen comes from a study of human T cells and chemical hapten exposure. Study as a whole: Researchers reported sensitizing an approximately 2 cm by approximately 2 cm upper inner arm skin site with 2% DPC. The cohort included alopecia areata under or over 50% scalp, totalis and universalis.

Germline CDR1 and CDR2: SGHAT and FQNNGV. This CDR3 comprises 12 residues. V lost 5 bases, J lost 9 bases, and 14 bases lay in between. The source of this sequence is a woman in her forties with alopecia areata. Some clones in this sample may be carry-over from other donors' samples. This chain connects TRBV11-2 to TRBJ2-7, with a tentative D call TRBD2 (5 bases). The sequenced sample was whole blood, obtained in connection with sensitization to the hapten diphenylcyclopropenone (DPC). The CDR3 loop is CASSRGRLGQYF. The CDR3 nucleotides read TGTGCCAGCAGCCGCGGGCGGCTGGGGCAGTACTTC.